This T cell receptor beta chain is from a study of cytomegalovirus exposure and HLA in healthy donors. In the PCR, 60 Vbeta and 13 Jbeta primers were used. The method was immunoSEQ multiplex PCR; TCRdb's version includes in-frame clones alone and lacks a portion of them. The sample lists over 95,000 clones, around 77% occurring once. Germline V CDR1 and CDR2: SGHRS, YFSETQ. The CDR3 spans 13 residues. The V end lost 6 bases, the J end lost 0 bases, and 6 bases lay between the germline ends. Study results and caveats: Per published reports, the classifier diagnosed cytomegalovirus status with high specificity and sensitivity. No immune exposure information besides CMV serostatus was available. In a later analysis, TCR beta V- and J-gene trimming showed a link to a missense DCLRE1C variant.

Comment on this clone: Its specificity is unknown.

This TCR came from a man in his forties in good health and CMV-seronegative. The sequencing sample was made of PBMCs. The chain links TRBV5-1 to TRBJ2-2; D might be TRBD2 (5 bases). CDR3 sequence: CASKLANTGELFF. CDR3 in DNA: TGCGCCAGCAAACTAGCGAACACCGGGGAGCTGTTTTTT.